Given below is one T cell receptor (beta chain) in context. The antigen is unknown. The sample belongs to a study of T-cell memory formation after mild COVID-19. On the study more broadly: In these data, TCR clusters were largely donor specific. Study conclusions and caveats: CD4+ contracting clones were mainly CM and EM; CD8+ ones, EMRA.

After 5'RACE with constant-segment primers, TCR alpha and TCR beta cDNA libraries carrying sample barcodes and UMIs were obtained. TCRdb re-called the 5' RACE reads with MiXCR, one entry per CDR3 protein. The table has approximately 250,000 distinct CDR3 sequences, about a sixth seen once; the top ten hold under 25%. The CDR3 totals 17 residues. V shed 6 bases and J 5 bases; nucleotides not matched to a gene: 13. Germline CDR1 is SGHTA and CDR2 is FQGNSA. What was sequenced was PBMCs or a T cell subset sorted from them (not recorded which). J is TRBJ1-1 and V is TRBV7-2; TRBD1 agrees at 12 bases. The TCR originated in a man between 18 and 29 years old who had mild COVID-19 (a few samples of this study predate the infection). Cell type and time point are not known. The CDR3 loop reads CASRKGGTGGSRTEAFF. DNA of the CDR3: TGTGCCAGCAGGAAAGGGGGGACAGGGGGCTCCAGGACTGAAGCTTTCTTT.